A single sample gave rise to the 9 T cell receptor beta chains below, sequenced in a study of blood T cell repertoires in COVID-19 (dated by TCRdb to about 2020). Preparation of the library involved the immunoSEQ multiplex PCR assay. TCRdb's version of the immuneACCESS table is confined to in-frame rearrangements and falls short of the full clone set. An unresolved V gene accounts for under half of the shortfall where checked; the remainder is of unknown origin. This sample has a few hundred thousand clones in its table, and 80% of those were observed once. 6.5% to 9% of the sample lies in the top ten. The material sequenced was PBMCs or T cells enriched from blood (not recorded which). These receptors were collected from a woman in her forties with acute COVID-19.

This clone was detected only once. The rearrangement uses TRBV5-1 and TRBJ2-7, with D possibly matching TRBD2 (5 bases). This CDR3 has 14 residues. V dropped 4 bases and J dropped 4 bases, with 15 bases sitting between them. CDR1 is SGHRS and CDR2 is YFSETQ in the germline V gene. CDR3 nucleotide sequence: TGCGCCAGCAGCGCAATGCCCGGGGAGTACGAGCAGTACTTC. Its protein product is CASSAMPGEYEQYF.

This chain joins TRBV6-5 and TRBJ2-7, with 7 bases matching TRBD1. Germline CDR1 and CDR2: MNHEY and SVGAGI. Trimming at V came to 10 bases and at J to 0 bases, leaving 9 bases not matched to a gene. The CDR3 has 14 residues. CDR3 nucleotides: TGTGCCACCAGAGACAGGGTGGACTCCTACGAGCAGTACTTC. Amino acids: CATRDRVDSYEQYF.

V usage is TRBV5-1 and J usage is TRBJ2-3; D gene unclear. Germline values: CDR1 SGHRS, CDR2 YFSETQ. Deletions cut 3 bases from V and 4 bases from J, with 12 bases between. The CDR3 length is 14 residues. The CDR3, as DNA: TGCGCCAGCAGCTCAGAAACGAGCGCAGATACGCAGTATTTT. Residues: CASSSETSADTQYF.

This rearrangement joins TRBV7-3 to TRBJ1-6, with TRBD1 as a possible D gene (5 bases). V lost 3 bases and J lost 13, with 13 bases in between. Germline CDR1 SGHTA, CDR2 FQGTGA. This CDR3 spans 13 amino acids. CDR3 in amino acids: CASSFEAGNPLHF. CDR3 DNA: TGTGCCAGCAGCTTCGAAGCAGGGAATCCCCTCCACTTT. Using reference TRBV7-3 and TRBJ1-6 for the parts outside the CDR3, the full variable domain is GAGVSQTPSNKVTEKGKYVELRCDPISGHTALYWYRQSLGQGPEFLIYFQGTGAADDSGLPNDRFFAVRPEGSVSTLKIQRTERGDSAVYLCASSFEAGNPLHFGNGTRLTVT.

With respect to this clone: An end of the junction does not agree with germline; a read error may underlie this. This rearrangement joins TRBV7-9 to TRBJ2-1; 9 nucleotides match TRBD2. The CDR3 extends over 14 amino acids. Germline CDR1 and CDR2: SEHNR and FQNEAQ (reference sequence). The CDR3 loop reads CASSLAGVLDEQFF. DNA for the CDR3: TGTGCCAGCAGTTTAGCGGGAGTCCTCGATGAGCAGTTCTTC.

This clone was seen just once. The CDR3 DNA reads TGTGCCACTCAGCGGGTTGACACCGGGGAGCTGTTTTTT. Translating it yields CATQRVDTGELFF. V usage is TRBV11-2 and J usage is TRBJ2-2; a weak D match, TRBD2 (6 bases). CDR3 size: 13 residues. Germline CDR1 and CDR2: SGHAT and FQNNGV. The V end was cut by 10 bases, the J end by 3 bases, with 12 bases between.

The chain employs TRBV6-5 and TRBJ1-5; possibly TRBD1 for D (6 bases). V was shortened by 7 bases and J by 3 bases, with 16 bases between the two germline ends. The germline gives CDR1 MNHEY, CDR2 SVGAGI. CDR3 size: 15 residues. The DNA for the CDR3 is TGTGCCAGCACCCAGGGGAGGGTGTCCAATCAGCCCCAGCATTTT. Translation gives CASTQGRVSNQPQHF.

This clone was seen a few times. The CDR3 reads CASSLSGLNTEAFF. In DNA form, the CDR3 reads TGTGCCAGCAGCTTGTCAGGGTTGAACACTGAAGCTTTCTTT. The chain recombines TRBV7-9 with TRBJ1-1; D may be TRBD1 (5 bases). The CDR3 covers 14 residues. Germline V CDR1 and CDR2: SEHNR, FQNEAQ (reference sequence). The V and J ends lost 3 bases and 0 bases respectively, with 8 bases between them.

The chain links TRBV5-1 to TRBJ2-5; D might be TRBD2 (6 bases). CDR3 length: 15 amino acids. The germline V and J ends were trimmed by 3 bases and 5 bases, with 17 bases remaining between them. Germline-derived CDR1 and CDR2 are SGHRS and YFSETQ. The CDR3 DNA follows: TGCGCCAGCAGCTGGACTACAGGTTCCGAGGAGACCCAGTACTTC. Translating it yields CASSWTTGSEETQYF.